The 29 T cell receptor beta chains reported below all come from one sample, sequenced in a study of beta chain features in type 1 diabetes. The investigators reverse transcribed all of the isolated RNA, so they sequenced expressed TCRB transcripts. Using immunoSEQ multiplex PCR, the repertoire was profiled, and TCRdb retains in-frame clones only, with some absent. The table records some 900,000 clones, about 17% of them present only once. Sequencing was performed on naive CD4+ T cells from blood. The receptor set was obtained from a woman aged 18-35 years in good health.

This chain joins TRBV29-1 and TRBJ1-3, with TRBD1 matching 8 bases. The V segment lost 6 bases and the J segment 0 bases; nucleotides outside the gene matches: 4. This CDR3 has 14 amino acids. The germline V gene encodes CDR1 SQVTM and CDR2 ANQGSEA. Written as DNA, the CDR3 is TGCAGCGTCATTCAGGGGGCCTCTGGAAACACCATATATTTT. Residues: CSVIQGASGNTIYF. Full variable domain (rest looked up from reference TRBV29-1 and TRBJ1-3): SAVISQKPSRDICQRGTSLTIQCQVDSQVTMMFWYRQQPGQSLTLIATANQGSEATYESGFVIDKFPISRPNLTFSTLTVSNMSPEDSSIYLCSVIQGASGNTIYFGEGSWLTVV.

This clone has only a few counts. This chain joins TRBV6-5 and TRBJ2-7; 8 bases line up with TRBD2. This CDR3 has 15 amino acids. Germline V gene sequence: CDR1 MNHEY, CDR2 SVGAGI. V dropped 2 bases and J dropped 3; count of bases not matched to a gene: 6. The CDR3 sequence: CASSYGLAGGYEQYF. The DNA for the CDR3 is TGTGCCAGCAGTTACGGTCTAGCGGGTGGCTACGAGCAGTACTTC.

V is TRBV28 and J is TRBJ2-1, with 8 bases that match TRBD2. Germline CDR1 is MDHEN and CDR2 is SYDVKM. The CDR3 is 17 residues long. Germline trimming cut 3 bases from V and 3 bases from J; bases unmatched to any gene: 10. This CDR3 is CASSFWNDGTSYNEQFF. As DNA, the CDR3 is TGTGCCAGCAGTTTTTGGAATGACGGGACTAGCTACAATGAGCAGTTCTTC.

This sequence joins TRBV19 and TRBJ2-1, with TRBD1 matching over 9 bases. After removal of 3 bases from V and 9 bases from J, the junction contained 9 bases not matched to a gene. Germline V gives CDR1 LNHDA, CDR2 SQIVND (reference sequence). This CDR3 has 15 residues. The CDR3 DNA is TGTGCCAGTAGTATCCCCGGGACAGGGACGGGTGAGCAGTTCTTC. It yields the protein CASSIPGTGTGEQFF.

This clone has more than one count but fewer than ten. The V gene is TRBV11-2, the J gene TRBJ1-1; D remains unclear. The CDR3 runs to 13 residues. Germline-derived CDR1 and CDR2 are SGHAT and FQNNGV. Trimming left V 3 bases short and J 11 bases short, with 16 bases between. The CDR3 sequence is CASSLFDGGVAFF. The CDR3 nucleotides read TGTGCCAGCAGCTTGTTTGACGGCGGGGTTGCTTTCTTT.

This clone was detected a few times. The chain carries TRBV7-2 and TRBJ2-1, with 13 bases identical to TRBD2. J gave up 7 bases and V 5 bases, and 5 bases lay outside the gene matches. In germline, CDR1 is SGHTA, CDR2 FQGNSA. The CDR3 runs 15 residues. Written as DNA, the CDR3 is TGTGCCAGCAGCGCCGGACTAGCGGGAGTTAATGAGCAGTTCTTC. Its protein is CASSAGLAGVNEQFF. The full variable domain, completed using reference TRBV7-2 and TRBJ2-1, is GAGVSQSPSNKVTEKGKDVELRCDPISGHTALYWYRQSLGQGLEFLIYFQGNSAPDKSGLPSDRFSAERTGGSVSTLTIQRTQQEDSAVYLCASSAGLAGVNEQFFGPGTRLTVL.

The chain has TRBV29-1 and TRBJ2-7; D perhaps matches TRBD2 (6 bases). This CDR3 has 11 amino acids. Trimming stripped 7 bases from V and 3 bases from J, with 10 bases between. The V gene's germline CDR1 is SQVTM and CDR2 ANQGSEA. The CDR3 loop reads CSGARGYEQYF. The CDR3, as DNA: TGCAGCGGGGCGCGGGGCTACGAGCAGTACTTC.

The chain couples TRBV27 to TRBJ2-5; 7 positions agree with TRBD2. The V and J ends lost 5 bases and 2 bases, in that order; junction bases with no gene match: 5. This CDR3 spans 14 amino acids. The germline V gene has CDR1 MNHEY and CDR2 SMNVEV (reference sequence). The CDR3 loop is CASSHQREQETQYF. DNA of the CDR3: TGTGCCAGCAGTCACCAGCGGGAACAAGAGACCCAGTACTTC.

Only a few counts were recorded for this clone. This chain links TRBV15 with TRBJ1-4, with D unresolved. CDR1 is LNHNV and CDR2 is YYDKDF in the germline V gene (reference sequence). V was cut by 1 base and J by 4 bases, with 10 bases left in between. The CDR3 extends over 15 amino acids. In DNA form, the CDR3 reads TGTGCCACCAGCAGAGGGGAACGATTTAATGAAAAACTGTTTTTT. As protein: CATSRGERFNEKLFF.

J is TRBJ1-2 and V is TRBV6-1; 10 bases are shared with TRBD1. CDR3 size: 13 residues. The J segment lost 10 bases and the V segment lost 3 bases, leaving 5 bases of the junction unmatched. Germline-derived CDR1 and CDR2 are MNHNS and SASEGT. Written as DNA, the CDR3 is TGTGCCAGCAGTGATGGGACAGGGGTTTCCTACACCTTC. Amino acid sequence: CASSDGTGVSYTF.

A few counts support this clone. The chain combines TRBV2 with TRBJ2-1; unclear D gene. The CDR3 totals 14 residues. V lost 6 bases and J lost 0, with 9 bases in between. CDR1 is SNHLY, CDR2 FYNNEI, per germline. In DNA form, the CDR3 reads TGTGCCAGCAGCGACTTGAGCTCCTACAATGAGCAGTTCTTC. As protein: CASSDLSSYNEQFF.

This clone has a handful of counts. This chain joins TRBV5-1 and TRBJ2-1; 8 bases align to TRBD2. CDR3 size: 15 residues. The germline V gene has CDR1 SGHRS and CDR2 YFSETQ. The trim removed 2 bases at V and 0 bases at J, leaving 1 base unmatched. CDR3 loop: CASSLLAASYNEQFF. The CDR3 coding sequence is TGCGCCAGCAGCTTACTAGCGGCCTCCTACAATGAGCAGTTCTTC.

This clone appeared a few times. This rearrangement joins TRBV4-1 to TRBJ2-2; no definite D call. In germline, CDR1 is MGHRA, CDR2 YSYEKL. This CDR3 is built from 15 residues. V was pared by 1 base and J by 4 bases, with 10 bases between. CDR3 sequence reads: CASSQAGRATGELFF. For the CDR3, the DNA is TGCGCCAGCAGCCAAGCCGGCCGCGCCACCGGGGAGCTGTTTTTT.

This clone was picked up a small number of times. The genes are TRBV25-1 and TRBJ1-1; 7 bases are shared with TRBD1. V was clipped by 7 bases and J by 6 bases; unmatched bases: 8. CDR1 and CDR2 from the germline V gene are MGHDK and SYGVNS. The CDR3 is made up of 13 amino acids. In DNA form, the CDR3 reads TGTGCCAGCACTAGACAGGGTTCTCCTGAAGCTTTCTTT. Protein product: CASTRQGSPEAFF.

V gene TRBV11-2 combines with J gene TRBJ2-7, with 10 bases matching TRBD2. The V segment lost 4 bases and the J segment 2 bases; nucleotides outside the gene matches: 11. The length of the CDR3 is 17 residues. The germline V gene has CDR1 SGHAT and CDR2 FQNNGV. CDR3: CASSYRGAGGQAYEQYF. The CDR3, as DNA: TGTGCCAGCAGCTACAGGGGAGCGGGAGGGCAGGCCTACGAGCAGTACTTC.

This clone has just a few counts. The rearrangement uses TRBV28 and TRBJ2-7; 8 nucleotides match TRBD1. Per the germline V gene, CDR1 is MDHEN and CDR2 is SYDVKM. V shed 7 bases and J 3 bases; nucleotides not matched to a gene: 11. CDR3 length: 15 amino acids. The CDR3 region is CASTLGTGFVYEQYF. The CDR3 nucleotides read TGTGCCAGCACCCTCGGGACAGGTTTCGTCTACGAGCAGTACTTC.

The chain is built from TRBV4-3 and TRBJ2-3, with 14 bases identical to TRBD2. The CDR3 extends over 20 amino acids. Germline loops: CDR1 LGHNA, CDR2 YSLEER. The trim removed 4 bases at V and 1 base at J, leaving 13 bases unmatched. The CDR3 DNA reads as TGCGCCAGCAGCCGACATAGGGGACTAGCGGGAGTAGCGGGCACAGATACGCAGTATTTT. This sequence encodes CASSRHRGLAGVAGTDTQYF.

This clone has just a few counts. DNA for the CDR3: TGTGCCAGCTCACCACCGAATAAGCCCTACTACGAGCAGTACTTC. This gives the protein CASSPPNKPYYEQYF. The chain is built from TRBV18 and TRBJ2-7; D is uncertain. The V gene lost 0 bases and the J gene lost 3 bases, with 12 bases spanning the gap. Germline loops: CDR1 KGHSH, CDR2 LQKENI. The CDR3 length is 15 residues.

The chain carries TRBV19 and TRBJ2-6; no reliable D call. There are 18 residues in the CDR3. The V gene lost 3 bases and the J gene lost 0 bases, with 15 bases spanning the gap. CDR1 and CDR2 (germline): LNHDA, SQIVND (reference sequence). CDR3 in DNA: TGTGCCAGTAGTATTTGGTCCGCGCCCCCCTCTGGGGCCAACGTCCTGACTTTC. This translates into CASSIWSAPPSGANVLTF. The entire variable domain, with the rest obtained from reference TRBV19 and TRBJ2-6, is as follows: DGGITQSPKYLFRKEGQNVTLSCEQNLNHDAMYWYRQDPGQGLRLIYYSQIVNDFQKGDIAEGYSVSREKKESFPLTVTSAQKNPTAFYLCASSIWSAPPSGANVLTFGAGSRLTVL.

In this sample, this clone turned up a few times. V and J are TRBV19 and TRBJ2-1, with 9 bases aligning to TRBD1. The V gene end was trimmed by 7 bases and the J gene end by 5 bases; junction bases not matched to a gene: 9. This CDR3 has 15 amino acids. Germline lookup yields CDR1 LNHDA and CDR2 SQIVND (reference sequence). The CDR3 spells CASISPGQGNNEQFF. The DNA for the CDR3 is TGTGCCAGTATAAGCCCGGGACAGGGAAACAATGAGCAGTTCTTC. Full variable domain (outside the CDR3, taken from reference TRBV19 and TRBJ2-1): DGGITQSPKYLFRKEGQNVTLSCEQNLNHDAMYWYRQDPGQGLRLIYYSQIVNDFQKGDIAEGYSVSREKKESFPLTVTSAQKNPTAFYLCASISPGQGNNEQFFGPGTRLTVL.

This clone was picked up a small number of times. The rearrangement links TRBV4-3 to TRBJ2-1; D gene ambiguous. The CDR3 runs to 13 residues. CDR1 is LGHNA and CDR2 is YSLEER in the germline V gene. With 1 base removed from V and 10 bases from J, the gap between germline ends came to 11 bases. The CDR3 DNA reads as TGCGCCAGCAGCCAAGGGGTAGACGAGGAGCAGTTCTTC. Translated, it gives CASSQGVDEEQFF.

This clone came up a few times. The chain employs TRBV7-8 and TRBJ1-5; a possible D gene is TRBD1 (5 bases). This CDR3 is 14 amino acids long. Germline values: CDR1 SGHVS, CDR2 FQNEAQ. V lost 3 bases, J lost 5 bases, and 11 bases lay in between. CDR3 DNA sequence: TGTGCCAGCAGCTTGACTCAGGGATATCAGCCCCAGCATTTT. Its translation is CASSLTQGYQPQHF.

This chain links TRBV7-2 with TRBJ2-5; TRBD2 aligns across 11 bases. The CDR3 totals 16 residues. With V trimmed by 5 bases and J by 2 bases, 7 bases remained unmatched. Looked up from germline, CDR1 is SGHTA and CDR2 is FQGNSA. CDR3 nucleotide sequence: TGTGCCAGCAGCCTTACGGGACTAGCGGAGCAAGAGACCCAGTACTTC. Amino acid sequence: CASSLTGLAEQETQYF.

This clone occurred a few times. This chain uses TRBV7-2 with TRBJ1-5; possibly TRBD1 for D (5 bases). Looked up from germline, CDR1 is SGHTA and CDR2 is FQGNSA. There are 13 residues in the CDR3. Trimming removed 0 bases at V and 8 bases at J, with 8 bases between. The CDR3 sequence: CASSLARQKPQHF. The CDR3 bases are TGTGCCAGCAGCTTAGCAAGACAGAAGCCCCAGCATTTT.

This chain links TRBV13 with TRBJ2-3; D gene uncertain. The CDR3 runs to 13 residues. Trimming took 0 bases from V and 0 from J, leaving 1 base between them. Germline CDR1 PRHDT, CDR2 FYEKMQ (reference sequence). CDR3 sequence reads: CASSLGSTDTQYF. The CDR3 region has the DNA TGTGCCAGCAGCTTAGGAAGCACAGATACGCAGTATTTT. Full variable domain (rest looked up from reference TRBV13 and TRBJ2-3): AAGVIQSPRHLIKEKRETATLKCYPIPRHDTVYWYQQGPGQDPQFLISFYEKMQSDKGSIPDRFSAQQFSDYHSELNMSSLELGDSALYFCASSLGSTDTQYFGPGTRLTVL.

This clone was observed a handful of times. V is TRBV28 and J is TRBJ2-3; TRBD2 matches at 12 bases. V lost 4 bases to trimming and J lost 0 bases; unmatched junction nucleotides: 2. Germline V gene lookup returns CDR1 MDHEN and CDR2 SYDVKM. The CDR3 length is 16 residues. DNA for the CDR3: TGTGCCAGCAGTTCAGGGACTAGCGGGAGCACAGATACGCAGTATTTT. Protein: CASSSGTSGSTDTQYF.

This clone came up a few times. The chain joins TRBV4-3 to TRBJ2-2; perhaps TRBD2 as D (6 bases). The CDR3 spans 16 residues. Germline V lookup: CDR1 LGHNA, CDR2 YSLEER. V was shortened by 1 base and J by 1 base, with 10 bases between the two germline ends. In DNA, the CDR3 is TGCGCCAGCAGCCAAGGGCTAGCGCTGAACACCGGGGAGCTGTTTTTT. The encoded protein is CASSQGLALNTGELFF.

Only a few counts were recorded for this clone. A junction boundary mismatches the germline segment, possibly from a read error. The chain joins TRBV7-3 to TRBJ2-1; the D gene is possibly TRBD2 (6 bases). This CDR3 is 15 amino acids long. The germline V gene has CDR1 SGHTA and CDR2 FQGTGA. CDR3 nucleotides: TGTGCCAGCAGCCTAACCGTCGGGACTCCTACTGAGCAGTTCTTC. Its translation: CASSLTVGTPTEQFF.

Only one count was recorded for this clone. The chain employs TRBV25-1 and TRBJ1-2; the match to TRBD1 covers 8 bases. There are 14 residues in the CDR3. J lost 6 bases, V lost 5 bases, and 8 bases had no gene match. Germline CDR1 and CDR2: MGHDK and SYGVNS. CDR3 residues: CASSFNAGGDGYTF. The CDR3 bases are TGTGCCAGCAGTTTTAATGCAGGGGGCGATGGCTACACCTTC.